This T cell receptor beta chain originates from a study of Graves' ophthalmopathy and Graves' hyperthyroidism. Germline values: CDR1 SGHAT, CDR2 FQDESV (reference sequence). The V end was cut by 3 bases, the J end by 4 bases, with 18 bases between. This CDR3 is built from 16 residues. This clonotype appeared a few times. Its antigen is undetermined. RNA transcripts were the template, and TCR beta CDR3 regions were amplified from them. HTBI primers were used in a first-round RT-PCR, which preceded a second-round multiplex PCR. One entry per CDR3 protein, called by TCRdb with MiXCR from the multiplex PCR reads. In the table there are roughly 610,000 distinct CDR3 sequences, 22% of which are singletons. Overall study findings and caveats: In blood, most expanded thyroid clonotypes above 0.001 frequency were also detected.

The receptor's source is a young woman with stable Graves' hyperthyroidism. Some clones in this sample may be carry-over from other donors' samples. The sample was peripheral blood. This chain connects TRBV11-1 to TRBJ1-2; D possibly corresponds to TRBD1 (6 bases). Here the CDR3 reads CASSFGQGRRSYGYTF. CDR3 bases: TGTGCCAGCAGCTTCGGGCAGGGGAGGAGAAGCTATGGCTACACCTTC.